These 31 T cell receptor beta chains came from one sample sequenced in a study of shared clonotypes between healthy human individuals. The assay was immunoSEQ multiplex PCR, and TCRdb's table has in-frame clones only and misses some. The table records roughly 1,100,000 clones, roughly 75% of them present only once. Sequencing was done on a sample of memory CD4+ T cells sorted from blood. Documented subset: CD45RA-negative fraction. These receptors came from a man aged 18 to 29 in good health.

This clone was observed a single time. In DNA, the CDR3 is TGTGCCAGCAGACCTCAGGGGTCCATGAACACTGAAGCTTTCTTT. It codes for CASRPQGSMNTEAFF. The chain uses TRBV6-6 and TRBJ1-1; weak D call: TRBD1 (6 bases). V lost 6 bases and J lost 0, with 14 bases in between. Germline V CDR1 and CDR2: MNHNY, SVGAGI (reference sequence). The CDR3 consists of 15 residues.

As for this clone: This may come from a read error, since a much larger clone is one base off. The rearrangement joins TRBV7-9 to TRBJ1-6; a weak D match, TRBD1 (5 bases). With 5 bases removed from V and 9 bases from J, the gap between germline ends came to 8 bases. Germline assignment: CDR1 SEHNR and CDR2 FQNEAQ (reference sequence). This CDR3 is 12 amino acids long. This CDR3 is CASSHGGSPLHF. Written as DNA, the CDR3 is TGTGCCAGCAGCCATGGGGGTTCACCCCTCCACTTT.

The V and J genes are TRBV7-9 and TRBJ2-5; a weak D match, TRBD1 (6 bases). Germline CDR1 is SEHNR and CDR2 is FQNEAQ (reference sequence). The CDR3 has 14 residues. Between the trimmed V and J ends, which lost 6 bases and 0 bases, there was a span of 11 bases. Here the CDR3 DNA reads TGTGCCAGCAGTAACACAGGGCACCAAGAGACCCAGTACTTC. Encoded protein: CASSNTGHQETQYF.

J is TRBJ2-5 and V is TRBV7-2; the match to TRBD2 covers 11 bases. The CDR3 runs 15 residues. Losses at the gene ends were 7 bases for V and 5 bases for J; bases not matched to a gene: 9. Germline V lookup: CDR1 SGHTA, CDR2 FQGNSA. The chain's CDR3 is CASKTSGKSEETQYF. CDR3 bases: TGTGCCAGCAAGACTAGCGGGAAGAGCGAGGAGACCCAGTACTTC.

This sequence joins TRBV7-2 and TRBJ2-4, with TRBD2 as a possible D gene (6 bases). The CDR3 spans 19 residues. The V gene lost 5 bases and the J gene lost 3 bases, with 26 bases spanning the gap. Germline CDR1 is SGHTA and CDR2 is FQGNSA. CDR3 protein: CASSVYRDSTNPGKNIQYF. CDR3 DNA sequence: TGTGCCAGCAGCGTATATCGGGACTCGACAAACCCCGGCAAAAACATTCAGTACTTC.

The CDR3 DNA reads as TGCGCCAGCAGGGGATGGGGGGATACGCAGTATTTT. Encoded protein: CASRGWGDTQYF. The J gene is TRBJ2-3, the V gene TRBV5-1; D is perhaps TRBD1 or TRBD2 (5 bases each). The CDR3 contains 12 residues. Trimming shortened V by 5 bases and J by 6 bases, and 10 bases separated the two germline ends. Germline loops: CDR1 SGHRS, CDR2 YFSETQ.

This chain joins TRBV6-1 and TRBJ2-7; the D gene is possibly TRBD2 (5 bases). Germline V CDR1 and CDR2: MNHNS, SASEGT. There are 14 residues in the CDR3. Trimming took off 2 bases at V and 6 bases at J, with 14 bases between the two ends. The CDR3 sequence is CASSESPRGPEQYF. CDR3 sequence (DNA): TGTGCCAGCAGTGAATCCCCCCGAGGGCCCGAGCAGTACTTC.

CDR3 sequence: CASSEGGLPLRETQYF. The CDR3 DNA is TGTGCCAGCAGTGAAGGGGGTCTCCCTCTCAGGGAGACCCAGTACTTC. V and J are TRBV11-2 and TRBJ2-5; D might be TRBD1 (6 bases). The CDR3 has 16 residues. V shed 6 bases and J shed 5 bases, with 22 bases lying between them. Germline V gene data show CDR1 as SGHAT and CDR2 as FQNNGV.

The rearrangement joins TRBV4-3 to TRBJ2-7; no clear D gene. Between the trimmed V and J ends, which lost 1 base and 0 bases, there was a span of 16 bases. The length of the CDR3 is 17 residues. Germline-derived CDR1 and CDR2 are LGHNA and YSLEER. Written as DNA, the CDR3 is TGCGCCAGCAGCCAAGCTTTGGGTACGGATCCCTCCTACGAGCAGTACTTC. Amino acids: CASSQALGTDPSYEQYF.

This clone was seen a single time. The rearrangement links TRBV18 to TRBJ1-5, with D hard to call. V lost 3 bases and J 1 base, leaving 4 bases between the germline ends. The CDR3 runs to 13 residues. Per the germline V gene, CDR1 is KGHSH and CDR2 is LQKENI. This chain's CDR3 is CASSPMSNQPQHF. The CDR3 nucleotides are TGTGCCAGCTCACCGATGAGCAATCAGCCCCAGCATTTT. The full variable domain, in which reference TRBV18 and TRBJ1-5 provide the parts outside the CDR3, is NAGVMQNPRHLVRRRGQEARLRCSPMKGHSHVYWYRQLPEEGLKFMVYLQKENIIDESGMPKERFSAEFPKEGPSILRIQQVVRGDSAAYFCASSPMSNQPQHFGDGTRLSIL.

The rearrangement uses TRBV9 and TRBJ1-4, with D perhaps matching TRBD1 (6 bases). CDR1 and CDR2 from the germline V gene are SGDLS and YYNGEE. This CDR3 spans 13 amino acids. The V gene lost 7 bases and the J gene lost 8 bases, with 15 bases spanning the gap. The chain's CDR3 is CASGGPGQEKLFF. The CDR3 DNA reads TGTGCCAGCGGGGGGCCAGGGCAGGAAAAACTGTTTTTT.

The V gene is TRBV6-4, the J gene TRBJ2-1, with 8 bases that match TRBD1. The CDR3 sequence is 16 residues long. Germline values: CDR1 MRHNA, CDR2 SNTAGT. V was clipped by 4 bases and J by 2 bases; unmatched bases: 7. This chain's CDR3 is CASSVSPTGAYNEQFF. Here the CDR3 DNA reads TGTGCCAGCAGTGTATCGCCGACAGGGGCCTACAATGAGCAGTTCTTC.

This clone has a single count. V usage is TRBV10-2 and J usage is TRBJ1-1; D uncertain. This CDR3 is 12 amino acids long. Germline values: CDR1 WSHSY, CDR2 SAAADI. The ends were cut back, 6 bases at V and 1 base at J, with 6 bases in the middle. The CDR3 protein is CASSQKNTEAFF. Written as DNA, the CDR3 is TGCGCCAGCAGCCAGAAGAACACTGAAGCTTTCTTT.

The V and J genes are TRBV19 and TRBJ2-2, with D possibly being TRBD2 (6 bases). The V gene's germline CDR1 is LNHDA and CDR2 SQIVND (reference sequence). V was clipped by 5 bases and J by 5 bases, with 15 bases between them. The length of the CDR3 is 15 residues. CDR3 nucleotides: TGTGCCAGTAGTTTCACTAGCCAGAATACCGGGGAGCTGTTTTTT. As protein: CASSFTSQNTGELFF.

CDR3 sequence: CASSRYSSSGANVLTF. CDR3 sequence (DNA): TGTGCCAGCAGCCGGTACAGCAGCTCTGGGGCCAACGTCCTGACTTTC. The chain couples TRBV7-2 to TRBJ2-6; D is undetermined. The CDR3 is 16 residues long. The germline V and J ends were trimmed by 5 bases and 0 bases, with 11 bases remaining between them. The germline CDR1 and CDR2 sequences are SGHTA and FQGNSA.

This clone was counted a few times. The sample has other DNA sequences that encode this CDR3 too. This rearrangement joins TRBV2 to TRBJ1-1; the D gene is possibly TRBD1 (5 bases). The CDR3 extends over 13 amino acids. V shed 6 bases and J shed 1 base, with 9 bases lying between them. Germline CDR1 SNHLY, CDR2 FYNNEI. CDR3 sequence reads: CASRTTANTEAFF. The CDR3 DNA is TGTGCCAGCAGGACGACAGCGAACACTGAAGCTTTCTTT.

This rearrangement joins TRBV2 to TRBJ1-6, with D perhaps TRBD1 (6 bases). With 8 bases removed from V and 5 bases from J, the gap between germline ends came to 16 bases. The CDR3 length is 15 residues. Germline V gene sequence: CDR1 SNHLY, CDR2 FYNNEI. CDR3 DNA: TGTGCCAGCTCCCGGGGGGGGCGGAATAATTCACCCCTCCACTTT. Translated, it gives CASSRGGRNNSPLHF.

The chain has TRBV29-1 and TRBJ1-5; a possible D gene is TRBD1 (5 bases). Germline CDR1 and CDR2: SQVTM and ANQGSEA. Trimming cost V 6 bases and J 0 bases, with 12 bases left between them. CDR3 length equals 14 residues. The CDR3 DNA is TGCAGCGTCATACTGACAGATAGCAATCAGCCCCAGCATTTT. Its translation is CSVILTDSNQPQHF.

The chain carries TRBV10-2 and TRBJ2-5; no reliable D call. Between the trimmed V and J ends, which lost 0 bases and 2 bases, there was a span of 7 bases. Germline lookup yields CDR1 WSHSY and CDR2 SAAADI. This CDR3 region has 14 residues. The CDR3 DNA is TGCGCCAGCAGTGAGTCGGGCAGACAAGAGACCCAGTACTTC. Its translation is CASSESGRQETQYF.

This sequence joins TRBV6-5 and TRBJ1-6; no clear D gene. Germline CDR1 reads MNHEY; CDR2 reads SVGAGI. Trimming cost V 2 bases and J 8 bases, with 13 bases left between them. There are 15 residues in the CDR3. The CDR3 spells CASSYTPELDSPLHF. The CDR3 DNA reads as TGTGCCAGCAGTTACACGCCGGAATTGGATTCACCCCTCCACTTT.

The chain recombines TRBV11-3 with TRBJ2-5, with D tentatively TRBD1 or TRBD2 (6 bases each). The V and J ends lost 5 bases and 1 base respectively, with 14 bases between them. The CDR3 has 15 amino acids. CDR1 and CDR2 (germline): SGHNT, YENEEA. This CDR3 is CASSDGGGVQETQYF. The CDR3 nucleotides are TGTGCCAGCAGCGATGGAGGGGGAGTCCAAGAGACCCAGTACTTC.

The chain has TRBV6-6 and TRBJ2-7, with 9 bases fitting TRBD1. Germline lookup yields CDR1 MNHNY and CDR2 SVGAGI (reference sequence). The trim removed 6 bases at V and 2 bases at J, leaving 11 bases unmatched. This CDR3 is 16 amino acids long. This chain's CDR3 is CASSPIGTGSTYEQYF. In DNA, the CDR3 is TGTGCCAGCAGCCCGATTGGGACAGGGTCAACCTACGAGCAGTACTTC.

The gene calls are TRBV7-2 and TRBJ2-5, with D possibly TRBD2 on 5 matching bases. Trimming removed 5 bases from V and 3 bases from J, with 10 bases in between. CDR3 length: 13 residues. The germline V gene encodes CDR1 SGHTA and CDR2 FQGNSA. The CDR3 sequence is CASSEGSKETQYF. Here the CDR3 DNA reads TGTGCCAGCAGCGAAGGGAGTAAAGAGACCCAGTACTTC.

V and J are TRBV27 and TRBJ1-1; D gene unclear. The germline V gene encodes CDR1 MNHEY and CDR2 SMNVEV (reference sequence). This CDR3 is 13 amino acids long. Trimming pared 6 bases from V and 1 base from J, leaving 9 bases between. The CDR3 is CASSLFQNTEAFF. The CDR3, as DNA: TGTGCCAGCAGCCTATTCCAGAACACTGAAGCTTTCTTT.

V is TRBV5-1 and J is TRBJ2-3; weak D call: TRBD2 (6 bases). The CDR3 length is 13 residues. The germline gives CDR1 SGHRS, CDR2 YFSETQ. V was shortened by 7 bases and J by 5 bases, with 14 bases between the two germline ends. CDR3 nucleotides: TGCGCCAGCGGGAGGCAGGGCCAAGATACGCAGTATTTT. It encodes CASGRQGQDTQYF.

The V call is TRBV19, the J call TRBJ2-3; 11 bases map to TRBD2. Germline CDR1 LNHDA, CDR2 SQIVND (reference sequence). The CDR3 covers 19 residues. V shed 9 bases, J shed 1 base, and the junction held 18 bases outside the gene matches. CDR3 in amino acids: CARKLGGLLAGEGTDTQYF. CDR3 nucleotide sequence: TGTGCCAGAAAACTAGGGGGGCTACTAGCGGGAGAAGGCACAGATACGCAGTATTTT. The full variable domain, with the rest looked up from reference TRBV19 and TRBJ2-3, is DGGITQSPKYLFRKEGQNVTLSCEQNLNHDAMYWYRQDPGQGLRLIYYSQIVNDFQKGDIAEGYSVSREKKESFPLTVTSAQKNPTAFYLCARKLGGLLAGEGTDTQYFGPGTRLTVL.

This clone appeared once. The V call is TRBV2, the J call TRBJ1-5; tentative D call: TRBD1 (5 bases). V was trimmed by 4 bases and J by 5 bases, leaving 12 bases between them. CDR3 size: 14 residues. Germline lookup yields CDR1 SNHLY and CDR2 FYNNEI. CDR3 sequence (DNA): TGTGCCAGCAGTGTAGAGCAGGGTTATCAGCCCCAGCATTTT. Protein sequence: CASSVEQGYQPQHF.

The J gene is TRBJ2-1, the V gene TRBV7-9, with a possible D match to TRBD2 (5 bases). Deletions cut 5 bases from V and 14 bases from J, with 16 bases between. CDR3 length equals 12 residues. Germline assignment: CDR1 SEHNR and CDR2 FQNEAQ (reference sequence). The CDR3 reads CASSRSTSYEFF. The CDR3 bases are TGTGCCAGCAGCCGATCAACTAGTTATGAGTTCTTC.

The chain is built from TRBV5-4 and TRBJ1-2; TRBD1 agrees at 11 bases. The CDR3 loop spans 14 amino acids. The germline V gene encodes CDR1 SGHNT and CDR2 YYREEE (reference sequence). The V gene end was trimmed by 0 bases and the J gene end by 6 bases; junction bases not matched to a gene: 1. DNA of the CDR3: TGTGCCAGCAGCTTGGCGGGACAGGGGGATGGCTACACCTTC. It encodes CASSLAGQGDGYTF.

In its sample, this clone was seen a few times. The gene calls are TRBV10-3 and TRBJ1-2; D is ambiguous. V was shortened by 7 bases and J by 2 bases, with 11 bases between the two germline ends. Per the germline V gene, CDR1 is ENHRY and CDR2 is SYGVKD. The CDR3 extends over 13 amino acids. The CDR3 DNA sequence: TGTGCCATCACTGGCAGCCAAAACTATGGCTACACCTTC. This gives the protein CAITGSQNYGYTF.

The chain joins TRBV6-5 to TRBJ1-6; 7 bases match TRBD1. The CDR3 sequence is 14 residues long. V lost 5 bases and J lost 8; bases outside the gene matches: 6. Germline lookup yields CDR1 MNHEY and CDR2 SVGAGI. CDR3 protein: CASSRTGVDSPLHF. The CDR3 DNA is TGTGCCAGCAGTCGGACAGGAGTAGATTCACCCCTCCACTTT.